This T cell receptor beta chain is from a study of cytomegalovirus exposure and HLA in healthy donors. V was cut by 0 bases and J by 3 bases, with 9 bases left in between. The CDR3 runs to 14 residues. The germline gives CDR1 KGHSH, CDR2 LQKENI. Amplification used 60 Vbeta primers and 13 Jbeta primers. Repertoires were generated with immunoSEQ multiplex PCR, while TCRdb's copy carries only in-frame clones and drops some. The data hold 77,000 or so clones, with around 83% observed a single time. This chain uses TRBV18 with TRBJ2-7, with D unresolved. The origin of this receptor is a man between 65 and 85 years old in good health and CMV-seropositive. The sequenced sample was PBMCs. CDR3 DNA sequence: TGTGCCAGCTCACCACCCGGCAGGAACTACGAGCAGTACTTC. This sequence encodes CASSPPGRNYEQYF.